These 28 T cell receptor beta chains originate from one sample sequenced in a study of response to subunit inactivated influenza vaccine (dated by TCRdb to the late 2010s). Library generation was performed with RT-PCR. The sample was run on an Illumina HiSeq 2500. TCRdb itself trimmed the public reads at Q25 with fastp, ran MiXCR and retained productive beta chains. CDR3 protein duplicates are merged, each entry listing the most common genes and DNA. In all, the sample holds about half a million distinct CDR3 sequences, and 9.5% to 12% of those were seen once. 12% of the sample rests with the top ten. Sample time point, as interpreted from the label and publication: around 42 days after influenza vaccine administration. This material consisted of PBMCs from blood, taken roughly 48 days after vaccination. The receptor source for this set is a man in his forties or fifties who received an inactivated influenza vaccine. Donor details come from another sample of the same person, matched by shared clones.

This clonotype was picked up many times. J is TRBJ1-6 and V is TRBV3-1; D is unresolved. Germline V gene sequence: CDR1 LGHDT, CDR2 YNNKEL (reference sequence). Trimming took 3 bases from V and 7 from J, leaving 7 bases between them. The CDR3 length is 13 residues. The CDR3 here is CASSQGRNSPLHF. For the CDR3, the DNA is TGTGCCAGCAGCCAGGGCAGAAATTCACCCCTCCACTTT.

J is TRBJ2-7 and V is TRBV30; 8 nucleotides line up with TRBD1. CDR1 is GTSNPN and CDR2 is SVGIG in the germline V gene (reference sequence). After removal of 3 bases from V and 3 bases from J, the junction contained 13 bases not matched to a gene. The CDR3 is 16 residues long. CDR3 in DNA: TGTGCCTGGAGCGACCCTTGGGAAACAGGGGGCTACGAGCAGTACTTC. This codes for CAWSDPWETGGYEQYF.

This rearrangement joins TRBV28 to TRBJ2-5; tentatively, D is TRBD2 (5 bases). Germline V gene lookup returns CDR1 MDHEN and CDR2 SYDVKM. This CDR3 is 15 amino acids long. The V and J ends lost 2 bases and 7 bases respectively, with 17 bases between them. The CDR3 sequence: CASSLPEGSRPTQYF. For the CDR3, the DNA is TGTGCCAGCAGTTTACCCGAGGGCAGCAGACCGACCCAGTACTTC.

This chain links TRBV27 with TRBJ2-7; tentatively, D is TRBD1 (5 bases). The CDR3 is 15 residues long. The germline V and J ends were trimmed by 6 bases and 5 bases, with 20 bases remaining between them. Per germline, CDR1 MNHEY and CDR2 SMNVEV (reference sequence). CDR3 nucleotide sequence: TGTGCCAGCAGCCCCATAACAGGATTCCCGCACGAGCAGTACTTC. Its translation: CASSPITGFPHEQYF.

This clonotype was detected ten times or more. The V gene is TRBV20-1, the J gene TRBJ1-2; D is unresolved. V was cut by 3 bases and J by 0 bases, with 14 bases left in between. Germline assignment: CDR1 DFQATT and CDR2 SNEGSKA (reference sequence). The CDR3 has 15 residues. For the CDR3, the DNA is TGCAGTGCTAGTGAACGAAGGGTACCTAACTATGGCTACACCTTC. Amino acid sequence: CSASERRVPNYGYTF.

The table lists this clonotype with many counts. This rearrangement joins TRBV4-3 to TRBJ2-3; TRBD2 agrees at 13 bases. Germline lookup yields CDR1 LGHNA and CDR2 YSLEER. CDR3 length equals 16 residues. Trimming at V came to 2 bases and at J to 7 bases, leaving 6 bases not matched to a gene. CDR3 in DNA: TGCGCCAGCAGCCAATCCGCGACTAGCGGGAGGAATACGCAGTATTTT. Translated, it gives CASSQSATSGRNTQYF.

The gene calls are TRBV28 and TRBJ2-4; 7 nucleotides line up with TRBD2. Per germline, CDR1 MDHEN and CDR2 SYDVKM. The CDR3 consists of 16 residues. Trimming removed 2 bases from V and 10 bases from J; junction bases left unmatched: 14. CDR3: CASSLKLGGGAPIQYF. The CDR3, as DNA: TGTGCCAGCAGTTTAAAACTGGGGGGAGGGGCCCCTATTCAGTACTTC. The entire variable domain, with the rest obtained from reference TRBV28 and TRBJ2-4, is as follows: DVKVTQSSRYLVKRTGEKVFLECVQDMDHENMFWYRQDPGLGLRLIYFSYDVKMKEKGDIPEGYSVSREKKERFSLILESASTNQTSMYLCASSLKLGGGAPIQYFGAGTRLSVL.

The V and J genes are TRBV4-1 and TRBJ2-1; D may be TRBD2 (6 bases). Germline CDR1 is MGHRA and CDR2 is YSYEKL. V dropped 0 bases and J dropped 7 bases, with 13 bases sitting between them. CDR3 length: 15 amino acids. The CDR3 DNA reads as TGCGCCAGCAGCCAAGAGGGCGTTGGAGGGAATGAGCAGTTCTTC. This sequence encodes CASSQEGVGGNEQFF.

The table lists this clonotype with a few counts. The CDR3 DNA follows: TGTGCCATCAGAAAGGGACAGGGGGGCGCCGAGCAGTACTTC. Translated, it gives CAIRKGQGGAEQYF. The gene calls are TRBV10-3 and TRBJ2-7; 11 positions agree with TRBD1. Germline CDR1 reads ENHRY; CDR2 reads SYGVKD. Trimming removed 6 bases from V and 6 bases from J; junction bases left unmatched: 7. The CDR3 is 14 amino acids.

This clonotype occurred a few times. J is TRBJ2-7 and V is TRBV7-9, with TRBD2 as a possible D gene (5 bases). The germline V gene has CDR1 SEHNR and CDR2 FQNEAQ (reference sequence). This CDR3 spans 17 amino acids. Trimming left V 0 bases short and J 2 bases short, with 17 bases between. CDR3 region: CASSLADRGKRAYEQYF. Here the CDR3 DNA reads TGTGCCAGCAGCTTAGCAGATCGGGGAAAAAGGGCCTACGAGCAGTACTTC.

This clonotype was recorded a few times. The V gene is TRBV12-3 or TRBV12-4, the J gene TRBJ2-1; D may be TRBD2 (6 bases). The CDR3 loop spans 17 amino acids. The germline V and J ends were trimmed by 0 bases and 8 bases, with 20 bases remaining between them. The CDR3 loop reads CASSLARGGRTKDEQFF. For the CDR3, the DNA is TGTGCCAGCAGTTTAGCCCGTGGTGGCAGGACTAAAGATGAGCAGTTCTTC.

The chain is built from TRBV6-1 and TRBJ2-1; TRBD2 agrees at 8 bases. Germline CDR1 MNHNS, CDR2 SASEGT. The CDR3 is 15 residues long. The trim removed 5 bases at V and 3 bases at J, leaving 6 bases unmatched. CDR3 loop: CASSPSGGIYNEQFF. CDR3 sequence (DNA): TGTGCCAGCAGTCCGAGCGGGGGAATCTACAATGAGCAGTTCTTC.

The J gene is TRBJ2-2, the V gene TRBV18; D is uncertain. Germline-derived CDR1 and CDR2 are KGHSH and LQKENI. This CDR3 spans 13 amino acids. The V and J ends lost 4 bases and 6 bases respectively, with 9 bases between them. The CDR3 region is CASSQEYAGELFF. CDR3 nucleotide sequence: TGTGCCAGCTCACAGGAGTACGCCGGGGAGCTGTTTTTT.

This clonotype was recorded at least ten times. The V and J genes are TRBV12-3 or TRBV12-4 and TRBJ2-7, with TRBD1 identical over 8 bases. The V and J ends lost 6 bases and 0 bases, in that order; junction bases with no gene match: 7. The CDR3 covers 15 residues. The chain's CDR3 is CASSPGQGLSYEQYF. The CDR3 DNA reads TGTGCCAGCAGCCCCGGACAGGGACTCTCCTACGAGCAGTACTTC.

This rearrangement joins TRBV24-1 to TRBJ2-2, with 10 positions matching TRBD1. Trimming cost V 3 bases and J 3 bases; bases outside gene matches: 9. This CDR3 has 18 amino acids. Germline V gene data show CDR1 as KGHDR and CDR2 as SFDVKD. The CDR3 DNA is TGTGCCACCAGTGATGGGCCCGGGACAGGGGTCTACACCGGGGAGCTGTTTTTT. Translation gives CATSDGPGTGVYTGELFF.

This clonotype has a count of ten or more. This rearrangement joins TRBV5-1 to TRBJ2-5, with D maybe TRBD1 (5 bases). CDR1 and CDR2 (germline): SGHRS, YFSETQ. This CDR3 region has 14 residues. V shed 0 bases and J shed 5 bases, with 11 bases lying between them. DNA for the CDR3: TGCGCCAGCAGCTTGGGGCAGGCAGGGGAGACCCAGTACTTC. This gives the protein CASSLGQAGETQYF. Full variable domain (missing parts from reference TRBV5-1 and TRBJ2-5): KAGVTQTPRYLIKTRGQQVTLSCSPISGHRSVSWYQQTPGQGLQFLFEYFSETQRNKGNFPGRFSGRQFSNSRSEMNVSTLELGDSALYLCASSLGQAGETQYFGPGTRLLVL.

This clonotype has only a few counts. CDR3 DNA: TGTGCCAGCAGTTACGGGCAGAGAACTGAAGCTTTCTTT. This sequence encodes CASSYGQRTEAFF. V gene TRBV6-5 combines with J gene TRBJ1-1, with D unclear. The ends were cut back, 2 bases at V and 5 bases at J, with 9 bases in the middle. CDR1 and CDR2 (germline): MNHEY, SVGAGI. The CDR3 sequence is 13 residues long.

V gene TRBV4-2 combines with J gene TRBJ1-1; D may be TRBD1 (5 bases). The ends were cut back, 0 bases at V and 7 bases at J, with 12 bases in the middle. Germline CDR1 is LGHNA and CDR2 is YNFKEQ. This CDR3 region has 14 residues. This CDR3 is CASSQEGPDSEAFF. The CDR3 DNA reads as TGTGCCAGCAGCCAAGAAGGGCCAGACAGTGAAGCTTTCTTT.

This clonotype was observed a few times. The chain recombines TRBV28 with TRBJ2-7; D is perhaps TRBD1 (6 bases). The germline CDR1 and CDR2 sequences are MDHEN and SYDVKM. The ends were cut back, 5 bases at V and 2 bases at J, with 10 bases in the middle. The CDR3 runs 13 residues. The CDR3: CASSTGTTYEQYF. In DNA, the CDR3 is TGTGCCAGCAGTACGGGGACAACCTACGAGCAGTACTTC.

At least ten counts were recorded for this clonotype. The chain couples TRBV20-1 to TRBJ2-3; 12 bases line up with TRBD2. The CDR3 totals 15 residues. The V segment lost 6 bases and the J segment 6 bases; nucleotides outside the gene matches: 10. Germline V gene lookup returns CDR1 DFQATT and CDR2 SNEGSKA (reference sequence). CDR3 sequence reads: CSAKTTSGRSDTQYF. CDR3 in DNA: TGCAGTGCCAAAACGACTAGCGGGAGATCTGATACGCAGTATTTT.

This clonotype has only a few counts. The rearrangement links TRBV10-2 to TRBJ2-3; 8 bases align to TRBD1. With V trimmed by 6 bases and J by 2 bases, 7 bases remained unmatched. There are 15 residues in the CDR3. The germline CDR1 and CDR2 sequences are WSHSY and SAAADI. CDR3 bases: TGCGCCAGCAGGGACAGGGTTGCACACACAGATACGCAGTATTTT. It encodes CASRDRVAHTDTQYF.

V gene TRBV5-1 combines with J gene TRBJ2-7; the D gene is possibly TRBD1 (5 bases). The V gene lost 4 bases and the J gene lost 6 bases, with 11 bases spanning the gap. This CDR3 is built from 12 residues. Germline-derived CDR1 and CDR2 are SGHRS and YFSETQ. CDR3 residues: CASSGQGPEQYF. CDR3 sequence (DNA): TGCGCCAGCAGCGGGCAGGGTCCCGAGCAGTACTTC.

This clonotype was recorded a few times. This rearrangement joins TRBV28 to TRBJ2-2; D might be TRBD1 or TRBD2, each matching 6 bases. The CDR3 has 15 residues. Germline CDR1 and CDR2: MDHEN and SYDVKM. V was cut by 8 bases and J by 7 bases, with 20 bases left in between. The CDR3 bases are TGTGCCAGCCGGAGGGGGACGGTGTGGGGCGGGGAGCTGTTTTTT. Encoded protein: CASRRGTVWGGELFF.

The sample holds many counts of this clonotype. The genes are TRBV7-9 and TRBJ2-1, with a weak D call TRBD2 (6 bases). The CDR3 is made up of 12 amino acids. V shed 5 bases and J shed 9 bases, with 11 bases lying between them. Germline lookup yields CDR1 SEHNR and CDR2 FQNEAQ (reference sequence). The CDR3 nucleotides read TGTGCCAGCAGCACGCGACTAGGTGAGCAGTTCTTC. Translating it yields CASSTRLGEQFF.

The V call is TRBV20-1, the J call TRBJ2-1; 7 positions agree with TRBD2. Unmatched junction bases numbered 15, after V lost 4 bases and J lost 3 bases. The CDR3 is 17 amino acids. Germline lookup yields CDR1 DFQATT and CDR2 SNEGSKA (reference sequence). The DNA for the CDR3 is TGCAGTGCTAAGACTAGATACCGGGACTATGACTACAATGAGCAGTTCTTC. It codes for CSAKTRYRDYDYNEQFF.

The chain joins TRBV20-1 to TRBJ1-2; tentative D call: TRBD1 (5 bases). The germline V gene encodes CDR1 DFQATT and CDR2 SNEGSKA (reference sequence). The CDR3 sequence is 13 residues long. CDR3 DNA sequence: TGCAGCGCGGAGGGGCTGACTAACTATGGCTACACCTTC. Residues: CSAEGLTNYGYTF.

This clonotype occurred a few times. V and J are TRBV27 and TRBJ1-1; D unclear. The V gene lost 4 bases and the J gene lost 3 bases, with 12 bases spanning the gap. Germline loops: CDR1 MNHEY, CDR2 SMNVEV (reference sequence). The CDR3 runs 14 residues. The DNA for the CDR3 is TGTGCCAGCAGTTCTCCTCCCCACTACACTGAAGCTTTCTTT. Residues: CASSSPPHYTEAFF.

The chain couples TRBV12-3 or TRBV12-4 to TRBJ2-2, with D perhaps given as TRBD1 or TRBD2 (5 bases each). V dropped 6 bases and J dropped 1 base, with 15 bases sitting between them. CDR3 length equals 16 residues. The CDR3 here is CASSLLGTENTGELFF. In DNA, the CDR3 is TGTGCCAGCAGCCTCCTAGGGACCGAGAACACCGGGGAGCTGTTTTTT.